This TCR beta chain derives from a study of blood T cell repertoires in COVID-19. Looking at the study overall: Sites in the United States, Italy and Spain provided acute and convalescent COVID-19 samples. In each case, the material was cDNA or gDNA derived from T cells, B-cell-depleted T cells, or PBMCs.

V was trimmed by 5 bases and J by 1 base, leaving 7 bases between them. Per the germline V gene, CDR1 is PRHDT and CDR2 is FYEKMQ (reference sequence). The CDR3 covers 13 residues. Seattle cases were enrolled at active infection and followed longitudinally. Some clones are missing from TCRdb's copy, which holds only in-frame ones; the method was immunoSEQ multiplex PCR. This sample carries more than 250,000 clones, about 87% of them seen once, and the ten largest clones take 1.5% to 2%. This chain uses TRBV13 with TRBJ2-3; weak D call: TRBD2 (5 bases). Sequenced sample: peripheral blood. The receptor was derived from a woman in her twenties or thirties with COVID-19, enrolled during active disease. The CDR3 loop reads CASSPEGTDTQYF. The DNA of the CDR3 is TGTGCCAGCAGCCCGGAGGGCACAGATACGCAGTATTTT.